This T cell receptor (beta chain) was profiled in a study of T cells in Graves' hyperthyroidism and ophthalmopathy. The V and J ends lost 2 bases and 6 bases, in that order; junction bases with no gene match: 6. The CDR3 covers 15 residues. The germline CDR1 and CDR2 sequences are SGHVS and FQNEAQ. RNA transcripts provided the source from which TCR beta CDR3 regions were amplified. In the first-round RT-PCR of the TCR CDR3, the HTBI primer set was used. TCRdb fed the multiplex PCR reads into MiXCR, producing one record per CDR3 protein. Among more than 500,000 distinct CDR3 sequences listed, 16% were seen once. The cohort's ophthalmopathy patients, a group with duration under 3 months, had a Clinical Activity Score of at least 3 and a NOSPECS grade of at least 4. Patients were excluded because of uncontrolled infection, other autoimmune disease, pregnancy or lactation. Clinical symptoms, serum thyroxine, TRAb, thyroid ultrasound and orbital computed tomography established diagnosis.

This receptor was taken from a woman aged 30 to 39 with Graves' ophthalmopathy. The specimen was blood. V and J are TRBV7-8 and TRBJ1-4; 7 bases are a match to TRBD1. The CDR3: CASSLKTGSDEKLFF. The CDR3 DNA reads TGTGCCAGCAGCTTAAAGACAGGGAGCGATGAAAAACTGTTTTTT.